The clone carrying this TCR beta chain was counted between two and nine times. The CDR3 contains 11 residues. V lost 2 bases, J lost 4 bases, and 3 bases lay in between. The germline V gene encodes CDR1 SGHRS and CDR2 YFSETQ. The data derive from a study of blood T cell repertoires in COVID-19. Study-wide background: In each case, the material was cDNA or gDNA derived from T cells, B-cell-depleted T cells, or PBMCs.

Per the authors' pipeline: Nucleated cell counts were estimated from reference gene primer amplification. Sequencing was performed with immunoSEQ multiplex PCR; in TCRdb, only in-frame clones are kept and a portion is missing. The V and J calls and clone size were taken over from that table, and D and trimming were inferred from the DNA. The sample records approximately 75,000 clones, roughly 80% being singletons. Sequencing was done on a sample of peripheral blood. This receptor was taken from a woman of 80 years or more with acute or convalescent COVID-19. The V call is TRBV5-1, the J call TRBJ2-5; D uncertain. CDR3 in amino acids: CASSFLETQYF. In nucleotides, the CDR3 is TGCGCCAGCAGCTTTCTAGAGACCCAGTACTTC.